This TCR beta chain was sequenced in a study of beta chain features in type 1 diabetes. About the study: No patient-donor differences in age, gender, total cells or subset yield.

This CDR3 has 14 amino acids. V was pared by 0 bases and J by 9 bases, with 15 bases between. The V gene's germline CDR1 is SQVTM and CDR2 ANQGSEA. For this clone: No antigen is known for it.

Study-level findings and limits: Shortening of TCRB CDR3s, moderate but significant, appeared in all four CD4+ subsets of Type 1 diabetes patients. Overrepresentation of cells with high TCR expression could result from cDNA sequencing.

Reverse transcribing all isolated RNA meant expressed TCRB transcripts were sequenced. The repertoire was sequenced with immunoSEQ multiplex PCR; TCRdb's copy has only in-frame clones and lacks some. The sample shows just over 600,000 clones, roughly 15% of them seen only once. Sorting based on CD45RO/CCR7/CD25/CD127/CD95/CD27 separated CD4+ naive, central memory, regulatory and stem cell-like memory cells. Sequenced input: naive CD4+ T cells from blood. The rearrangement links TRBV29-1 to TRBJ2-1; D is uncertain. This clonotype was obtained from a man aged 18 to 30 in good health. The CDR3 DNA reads TGCAGCGTTGAAGATTGGTCGGGTAGGCTTGAGCAGTTCTTC. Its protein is CSVEDWSGRLEQFF.